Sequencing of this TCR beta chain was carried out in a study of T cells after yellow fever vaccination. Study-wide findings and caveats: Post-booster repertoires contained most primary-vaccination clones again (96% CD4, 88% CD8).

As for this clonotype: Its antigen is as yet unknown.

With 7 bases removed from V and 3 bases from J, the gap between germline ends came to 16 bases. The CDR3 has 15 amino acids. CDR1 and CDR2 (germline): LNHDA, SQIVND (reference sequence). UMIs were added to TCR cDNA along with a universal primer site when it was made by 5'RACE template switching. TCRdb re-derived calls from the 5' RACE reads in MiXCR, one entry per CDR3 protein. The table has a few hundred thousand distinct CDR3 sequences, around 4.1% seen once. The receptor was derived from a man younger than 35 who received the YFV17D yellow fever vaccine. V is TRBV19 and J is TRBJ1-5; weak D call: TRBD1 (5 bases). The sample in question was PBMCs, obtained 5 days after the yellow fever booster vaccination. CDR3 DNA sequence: TGTGCCAGTATCACCTCAGGGAGAGCCAATCAGCCCCAGCATTTT. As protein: CASITSGRANQPQHF.